Here is one TCR beta chain with its context. This record belongs to a study of blood T cell repertoires in COVID-19. Study-wide context: Donors in the United States, Italy and Spain gave samples during acute or convalescent COVID-19. T cells, B-cell-depleted T cells, or PBMCs supplied cDNA or gDNA.

As processed by the authors: Estimation of nucleated cell counts relied on the amplification of reference gene primers. Profiling relied on immunoSEQ multiplex PCR, and the TCRdb table lists in-frame clones only, not all of them. The DNA gave D and trimming, while V, J and clone size come from that table. The sample contains approximately 140,000 clones, roughly four fifths of which appear only once. This CDR3 region has 15 residues. The V and J ends lost 1 base and 5 bases respectively, with 13 bases between them. The germline gives CDR1 LGHNA, CDR2 YSLEER. This clonotype originated in a human donor with acute or convalescent COVID-19. The donor label of this sample is uncertain. The sequencing sample was made of peripheral blood. The chain has TRBV4-3 and TRBJ2-3, with D unclear. CDR3 sequence reads: CASSQVGLSQDTQYF. The CDR3 DNA reads as TGCGCCAGCAGCCAAGTGGGCCTATCCCAAGATACGCAGTATTTT.